Presented here are 27 T cell receptor beta chains from one specimen sequenced in a study of blood T cell repertoires in COVID-19. Data came from immunoSEQ multiplex PCR; TCRdb stores just in-frame clones and leaves some out. The sample contains about 190,000 clones, about 85% of which appear only once. Specimen: peripheral blood. The receptors stem from a man aged 30 to 45 with acute or convalescent COVID-19.

The chain joins TRBV28 to TRBJ1-6; D is uncertain. With 6 bases removed from V and 5 bases from J, the gap between germline ends came to 8 bases. The CDR3 is made up of 13 amino acids. Germline V CDR1 and CDR2: MDHEN, SYDVKM. The CDR3 is CASRSRDNSPLHF. The DNA for the CDR3 is TGTGCCAGCAGATCGAGGGATAATTCACCCCTCCACTTT.

The rearrangement links TRBV5-8 to TRBJ1-6; TRBD1 agrees at 10 bases. Germline V CDR1 and CDR2: SGHTS, YDEGEE. CDR3 size: 15 residues. The V segment lost 2 bases and the J segment 11 bases; nucleotides outside the gene matches: 7. This CDR3 is CASSFYLGQGTPLHF. The CDR3 bases are TGTGCCAGCAGCTTTTATCTGGGACAGGGGACACCCCTCCACTTT.

The genes are TRBV28 and TRBJ1-3, with D unresolved. The CDR3 is made up of 16 amino acids. The germline CDR1 and CDR2 sequences are MDHEN and SYDVKM. V was shortened by 4 bases and J by 2 bases, with 15 bases between the two germline ends. The CDR3 DNA is TGTGCCAGCAGTTGGGCAGGTTCTTTTACTGGAAACACCATATATTTT. Its translation: CASSWAGSFTGNTIYF.

This sequence joins TRBV7-6 and TRBJ1-3; unclear D gene. Trimming pared 6 bases from V and 0 bases from J, leaving 12 bases between. The CDR3 length is 15 residues. Germline CDR1 SGHVS, CDR2 FNYEAQ. The CDR3 sequence: CASRSGLSSGNTIYF. CDR3 bases: TGTGCCAGCAGATCAGGCCTCAGCTCTGGAAACACCATATATTTT.

The chain is built from TRBV19 and TRBJ1-2; D unclear. The germline V and J ends were trimmed by 5 bases and 0 bases, with 7 bases remaining between them. Germline loops: CDR1 LNHDA, CDR2 SQIVND (reference sequence). This CDR3 has 13 residues. This CDR3 is CASSEQANYGYTF. Written as DNA, the CDR3 is TGTGCCAGTAGTGAGCAGGCTAACTATGGCTACACCTTC.

This chain joins TRBV7-3 and TRBJ1-1; D unresolved. The CDR3 has 14 amino acids. Trimming left V 2 bases short and J 5 bases short, with 12 bases between. From germline, CDR1 is SGHTA and CDR2 FQGTGA. In DNA, the CDR3 is TGTGCCAGCAGCTTAGCAGGTACTGCGACTGAAGCTTTCTTT. Translating gives CASSLAGTATEAFF.

The CDR3, as DNA: TGTGCCTGGAGTGTACCATTAGGCGGGGGGCCAACTAGCACAGATACGCAGTATTTT. Its protein is CAWSVPLGGGPTSTDTQYF. The V gene is TRBV30, the J gene TRBJ2-3, with TRBD2 identical over 8 bases. The CDR3 sequence is 19 residues long. V trimming: 0 bases; J trimming: 0 bases; junction bases outside the gene matches: 14. Per germline, CDR1 GTSNPN and CDR2 SVGIG (reference sequence).

V gene TRBV6-5 combines with J gene TRBJ2-2, with D maybe TRBD2 (6 bases). CDR3 length: 14 residues. The germline gives CDR1 MNHEY, CDR2 SVGAGI. Trimming left V 9 bases short and J 1 base short, with 12 bases between. The CDR3, as DNA: TGTGCCAGGTGGAGGGGACTGAACACCGGGGAGCTGTTTTTT. Translation gives CARWRGLNTGELFF.

J is TRBJ2-1 and V is TRBV27; D might be TRBD2 (5 bases). V lost 2 bases and J lost 3, with 8 bases in between. Germline V gene sequence: CDR1 MNHEY, CDR2 SMNVEV (reference sequence). This CDR3 is built from 14 residues. CDR3 in DNA: TGTGCCAGCAGTTTAAGCGGATACTACAATGAGCAGTTCTTC. Translating it yields CASSLSGYYNEQFF.

The chain joins TRBV6-2 or TRBV6-3 to TRBJ1-2; TRBD1 agrees at 9 bases. This CDR3 contains 15 residues. Germline-derived CDR1 and CDR2 are MNHEY and SVGEGT. J lost 4 bases, V lost 5 bases, and 8 bases had no gene match. The CDR3 DNA follows: TGTGCCAGCAGTAGGGGACAGGGTTTCATCTATGGCTACACCTTC. Translating it yields CASSRGQGFIYGYTF.

The chain recombines TRBV28 with TRBJ1-6; perhaps TRBD1 as D (5 bases). The CDR3 extends over 14 amino acids. The germline V gene encodes CDR1 MDHEN and CDR2 SYDVKM. V shed 6 bases and J shed 6 bases, with 12 bases lying between them. DNA for the CDR3: TGTGCCAGCAGCATCCGGGACTTTAATTCACCCCTCCACTTT. It specifies CASSIRDFNSPLHF.

The chain combines TRBV5-4 with TRBJ2-5, with D perhaps matching TRBD2 (6 bases). Germline loops: CDR1 SGHNT, CDR2 YYREEE (reference sequence). This CDR3 has 15 amino acids. V gave up 0 bases and J gave up 3 bases, with 12 bases separating them. The CDR3: CASSLAAGPKETQYF. The CDR3 bases are TGTGCCAGCAGCTTGGCCGCGGGGCCAAAAGAGACCCAGTACTTC. Full variable domain (missing parts from reference TRBV5-4 and TRBJ2-5): ETGVTQSPTHLIKTRGQQVTLRCSSQSGHNTVSWYQQALGQGPQFIFQYYREEENGRGNFPPRFSGLQFPNYSSELNVNALELDDSALYLCASSLAAGPKETQYFGPGTRLLVL.

The genes are TRBV7-8 and TRBJ1-1; D remains unclear. The CDR3 loop spans 15 amino acids. The germline gives CDR1 SGHVS, CDR2 FQNEAQ. Trimming stripped 0 bases from V and 3 bases from J, with 11 bases between. CDR3 bases: TGTGCCAGCAGCTTAGCGCGCGGGATGTACACTGAAGCTTTCTTT. Its translation is CASSLARGMYTEAFF.

This chain connects TRBV5-1 to TRBJ1-4; 10 nucleotides align to TRBD1. V shed 4 bases, J shed 5 bases, and the junction held 5 bases outside the gene matches. The CDR3 has 15 residues. CDR1 and CDR2 from the germline V gene are SGHRS and YFSETQ. This CDR3 is CASSGTGQGNEKLFF. The CDR3 nucleotides are TGCGCCAGCAGCGGGACGGGACAGGGGAATGAAAAACTGTTTTTT.

J is TRBJ1-5 and V is TRBV5-6; D unclear. Germline V gene data show CDR1 as SGHDT and CDR2 as YYEEEE. The CDR3 runs 14 residues. Trimming removed 0 bases at V and 3 bases at J, with 7 bases between. The CDR3 is CASSLARSNQPQHF. The CDR3 DNA reads TGTGCCAGCAGCTTGGCACGGTCCAATCAGCCCCAGCATTTT.

The chain uses TRBV9 and TRBJ2-3; TRBD2 matches 8 bases. V dropped 0 bases and J dropped 2; count of bases not matched to a gene: 14. In germline, CDR1 is SGDLS, CDR2 YYNGEE. The CDR3 totals 19 residues. The CDR3, as DNA: TGTGCCAGCAGCGTAGATGGGAGAGCGGGGGCCCGCCCCACAGATACGCAGTATTTT. As protein: CASSVDGRAGARPTDTQYF.

The rearrangement uses TRBV19 and TRBJ1-1; tentatively, D is TRBD1 (6 bases). V shed 5 bases and J shed 4 bases, with 23 bases lying between them. CDR3 length: 17 amino acids. The germline CDR1 and CDR2 sequences are LNHDA and SQIVND (reference sequence). The CDR3, as DNA: TGTGCCAGTAGTTTACCGGGACACCCTGGTGGGGGCACTGAAGCTTTCTTT. Translating gives CASSLPGHPGGGTEAFF.

This chain joins TRBV21-1 and TRBJ1-2; TRBD1 is the table's D call, not checked against the DNA. TRBV21-1 is classified as a pseudogene. This CDR3 region has 13 residues. The CDR3: CASLRHSSYGYTF. In DNA, the CDR3 is TGTGCCAGCCTTCGACATTCCTCCTATGGCTACACCTTC.

The chain employs TRBV15 and TRBJ2-1, with 11 nucleotides matching TRBD1. V shed 1 base and J 8 bases; nucleotides not matched to a gene: 7. The germline gives CDR1 LNHNV, CDR2 YYDKDF (reference sequence). The CDR3 runs to 16 residues. The CDR3 spells CATSRARTGGWDEQFF. CDR3 in DNA: TGTGCCACCAGCAGAGCTAGGACAGGGGGCTGGGATGAGCAGTTCTTC. Looking up the rest from reference TRBV15 and TRBJ2-1 gives the full variable domain: DAMVIQNPRYQVTQFGKPVTLSCSQTLNHNVMYWYQQKSSQAPKLLFHYYDKDFNNEADTPDNFQSRRPNTSFCFLDIRSPGLGDTAMYLCATSRARTGGWDEQFFGPGTRLTVL.

V usage is TRBV11-2 and J usage is TRBJ1-2, with D tentatively TRBD1 (6 bases). CDR3 size: 14 residues. The germline V gene has CDR1 SGHAT and CDR2 FQNNGV. V was cut by 1 base and J by 4 bases, with 10 bases left in between. The CDR3: CASSLVQGSYGYTF. CDR3 sequence (DNA): TGTGCCAGCAGCTTAGTCCAGGGGTCCTATGGCTACACCTTC.

Only one count was recorded for this clone. This chain links TRBV19 with TRBJ1-1, with 7 nucleotides matching TRBD1. The CDR3 loop spans 14 amino acids. Germline V lookup: CDR1 LNHDA, CDR2 SQIVND (reference sequence). V trimming: 7 bases; J trimming: 1 base; junction bases outside the gene matches: 6. CDR3 amino acids: CASNGDSPNTEAFF. CDR3 DNA sequence: TGTGCCAGTAACGGGGACAGCCCGAACACTGAAGCTTTCTTT.

V usage is TRBV19 and J usage is TRBJ1-2; D gene unclear. Germline CDR1 LNHDA, CDR2 SQIVND (reference sequence). V was pared by 6 bases and J by 4 bases, with 12 bases between. This CDR3 contains 13 residues. The CDR3 nucleotides are TGTGCCAGTAGCGGCGGGGTTATCTATGGCTACACCTTC. The encoded protein is CASSGGVIYGYTF.

CDR3 sequence (DNA): TGTGCCAGCAGCGTAGCGTCGAGAAATGGTGAAAAACTGTTTTTT. Translated, it gives CASSVASRNGEKLFF. The chain recombines TRBV9 with TRBJ1-4; D is ambiguous. V shed 0 bases and J shed 7 bases, with 13 bases lying between them. The V gene's germline CDR1 is SGDLS and CDR2 YYNGEE. The CDR3 length is 15 residues.

This clone was recorded once. The V gene is TRBV28, the J gene TRBJ1-2; D is unclear. The CDR3 runs to 13 residues. V shed 3 bases and J shed 8 bases, with 13 bases lying between them. The germline V gene encodes CDR1 MDHEN and CDR2 SYDVKM. CDR3 DNA: TGTGCCAGCAGTTTGGTGGAGACGGGGGGCTACACCTTC. It is translated as CASSLVETGGYTF.

The rearrangement joins TRBV12-3 or TRBV12-4 to TRBJ2-3; D unresolved. V lost 3 bases and J lost 9, with 10 bases in between. CDR3 length: 12 amino acids. The CDR3 protein is CASSFLDWTQYF. The CDR3 coding sequence is TGTGCCAGCAGTTTTTTAGATTGGACGCAGTATTTT.

The chain has TRBV28 and TRBJ1-6; maybe TRBD1 (5 bases). Trimming left V 6 bases short and J 0 bases short, with 18 bases between. CDR1 and CDR2 (germline): MDHEN, SYDVKM. This CDR3 is built from 18 residues. DNA for the CDR3: TGTGCCAGCAGGACGGACCGGACACGAAGCTCCTATAATTCACCCCTCCACTTT. As protein: CASRTDRTRSSYNSPLHF.

The chain uses TRBV6-5 and TRBJ1-5; TRBD1 matches at 7 bases. CDR1 and CDR2 from the germline V gene are MNHEY and SVGAGI. This CDR3 has 15 residues. V shed 6 bases, J shed 3 bases, and the junction held 8 bases outside the gene matches. CDR3 protein: CASSPGGHFNQPQHF. For the CDR3, the DNA is TGTGCCAGCAGCCCAGGGGGACATTTCAATCAGCCCCAGCATTTT.